Below, 20 T cell receptor beta chains from the same sample are listed, as sequenced in a study of blood T cell repertoires in COVID-19 (dated by TCRdb to 2018 to 2020). The library was obtained by the immunoSEQ multiplex PCR assay. What TCRdb holds here is the immuneACCESS table cut down to in-frame rearrangements. Part of the clones is not present; checked against another copy, under half of the missing clones reflect an unresolved V gene, and the others are unexplained. The sample table shows just under 150,000 clones, and around 87% are seen once. Over 35% of the sample comes from the top ten. Sequencing was performed on peripheral blood. The receptors were sampled from a man aged 50-60 years who had recovered from COVID-19.

The rearrangement joins TRBV9 to TRBJ1-1; weak D call: TRBD1 (6 bases). The CDR3 is made up of 14 amino acids. CDR1 and CDR2 (germline): SGDLS, YYNGEE. V was shortened by 2 bases and J by 6 bases, with 14 bases between the two germline ends. The CDR3 DNA reads as TGTGCCAGCAGCGTGGCGACGGACAGTCCTGAAGCTTTCTTT. This encodes CASSVATDSPEAFF.

The genes are TRBV2 and TRBJ2-1; perhaps TRBD1 as D (6 bases). The ends were cut back, 4 bases at V and 0 bases at J, with 10 bases in the middle. The CDR3 contains 15 residues. Germline CDR1 is SNHLY and CDR2 is FYNNEI. The DNA of the CDR3 is TGTGCCAGCAGTGGGGACATCTACTCCTACAATGAGCAGTTCTTC. Translating gives CASSGDIYSYNEQFF.

The rearrangement links TRBV6-5 to TRBJ2-7; D unresolved. CDR3 length: 14 amino acids. The V end was cut by 2 bases, the J end by 0 bases, with 8 bases between. The germline V gene encodes CDR1 MNHEY and CDR2 SVGAGI. CDR3 region: CASSYGQNSYEQYF. The CDR3 coding sequence is TGTGCCAGCAGTTACGGGCAAAACTCCTACGAGCAGTACTTC.

This chain uses TRBV4-3 with TRBJ1-3, with 7 bases identical to TRBD1. Germline CDR1 and CDR2: LGHNA and YSLEER. This CDR3 has 17 amino acids. The V gene end was trimmed by 1 base and the J gene end by 4 bases; junction bases not matched to a gene: 10. Here the CDR3 DNA reads TGCGCCAGCAGCCAAGGTTTAGTGACAGGGCCCGGAAACACCATATATTTT. This gives the protein CASSQGLVTGPGNTIYF.

The rearrangement uses TRBV5-6 and TRBJ1-1; 7 bases fit TRBD1. The V segment lost 4 bases and the J segment 0 bases; nucleotides outside the gene matches: 3. The germline V gene encodes CDR1 SGHDT and CDR2 YYEEEE. This CDR3 is built from 14 residues. The CDR3 coding sequence is TGTGCCAGCAGCAAGGGACAGTTGAACACTGAAGCTTTCTTT. Translation: CASSKGQLNTEAFF.

This rearrangement joins TRBV5-1 to TRBJ2-1; 9 nucleotides match TRBD1. V dropped 4 bases and J dropped 8; count of bases not matched to a gene: 10. CDR3 length: 15 amino acids. Per germline, CDR1 SGHRS and CDR2 YFSETQ. The CDR3 sequence is CASSPGQGVGDEQFF. Written as DNA, the CDR3 is TGCGCCAGCAGCCCGGGACAGGGAGTGGGGGATGAGCAGTTCTTC. The whole variable domain, filled in from reference TRBV5-1 and TRBJ2-1, reads KAGVTQTPRYLIKTRGQQVTLSCSPISGHRSVSWYQQTPGQGLQFLFEYFSETQRNKGNFPGRFSGRQFSNSRSEMNVSTLELGDSALYLCASSPGQGVGDEQFFGPGTRLTVL.

V usage is TRBV9 and J usage is TRBJ2-7; 7 bases fit TRBD1. In germline, CDR1 is SGDLS, CDR2 YYNGEE. The CDR3 has 16 amino acids. The trim removed 0 bases at V and 0 bases at J, leaving 6 bases unmatched. CDR3 sequence (DNA): TGTGCCAGCAGCGTAGCCCCGACAGGGAACTCCTACGAGCAGTACTTC. Its translation is CASSVAPTGNSYEQYF.

This clone showed up many times. The chain joins TRBV5-1 to TRBJ2-2; TRBD2 is a possible D gene (5 bases). The V end was cut by 4 bases, the J end by 4 bases, with 14 bases between. CDR1 and CDR2 (germline): SGHRS, YFSETQ. This CDR3 has 15 residues. CDR3: CASSVDSRSTGELFF. DNA for the CDR3: TGCGCCAGCAGCGTGGACTCCCGGAGCACCGGGGAGCTGTTTTTT.

This rearrangement joins TRBV9 to TRBJ1-6, with TRBD1 as a possible D gene (6 bases). The CDR3 spans 13 residues. Trimming took 2 bases from V and 9 from J, leaving 9 bases between them. Germline CDR1 SGDLS, CDR2 YYNGEE. Here the CDR3 DNA reads TGTGCCAGCAGCGTTGGGGGCGGTTCACCCCTCCACTTT. Encoded protein: CASSVGGGSPLHF.

The chain joins TRBV18 to TRBJ2-2; no firm D call. Germline V gene sequence: CDR1 KGHSH, CDR2 LQKENI. The CDR3 is 14 amino acids. The V end was cut by 2 bases, the J end by 5 bases, with 9 bases between. Here the CDR3 reads CASSPETRTGELFF. The CDR3 coding sequence is TGTGCCAGCTCACCAGAGACACGAACCGGGGAGCTGTTTTTT.

This clone was seen only once. The chain combines TRBV7-9 with TRBJ1-5; D is perhaps TRBD1 (6 bases). V was shortened by 5 bases and J by 6 bases, with 17 bases between the two germline ends. Germline V lookup: CDR1 SEHNR, CDR2 FQNEAQ (reference sequence). This CDR3 region has 15 residues. The CDR3 loop is CASSPRGSSGQPQHF. In DNA form, the CDR3 reads TGTGCCAGCAGCCCAAGGGGGTCGTCGGGTCAGCCCCAGCATTTT.

CDR3 DNA: TGTGCCAGCAGCCTGGGACAGGGGAACAGTGAGCAGTTCTTC. Its translation is CASSLGQGNSEQFF. The chain is built from TRBV6-4 and TRBJ2-1, with 10 bases aligning to TRBD1. The CDR3 contains 14 residues. The V gene's germline CDR1 is MRHNA and CDR2 SNTAGT. Germline trimming cut 6 bases from V and 9 bases from J; bases unmatched to any gene: 8.

This clone came up once. V gene TRBV27 combines with J gene TRBJ1-1; D is perhaps TRBD1 (6 bases). Germline V gives CDR1 MNHEY, CDR2 SMNVEV (reference sequence). Trimming pared 5 bases from V and 4 bases from J, leaving 17 bases between. The CDR3 has 15 residues. The CDR3 spells CASSAGGGLSTEAFF. The CDR3 DNA reads TGTGCCAGCAGTGCTGGGGGCGGTTTGAGCACTGAAGCTTTCTTT.

CDR3 DNA: TGCAGCGTGAGGACTAGCGGGGGGGCGAACGGGGAGCTGTTTTTT. Its translation is CSVRTSGGANGELFF. This rearrangement joins TRBV29-1 to TRBJ2-2; 15 bases line up with TRBD2. Unmatched junction bases numbered 6, after V lost 6 bases and J lost 7 bases. The CDR3 has 15 amino acids. The germline gives CDR1 SQVTM, CDR2 ANQGSEA.

The gene calls are TRBV19 and TRBJ2-1; 10 bases map to TRBD2. CDR1 LNHDA and CDR2 SQIVND come from the germline V gene (reference sequence). Unmatched junction bases numbered 3, after V lost 4 bases and J lost 3 bases. CDR3 length: 15 residues. CDR3 residues: CASSRSSGGYNEQFF. CDR3 nucleotides: TGTGCCAGTAGTAGGTCTAGCGGGGGCTACAATGAGCAGTTCTTC.

This chain's CDR3 is CATSAGGANTGELFF. Written as DNA, the CDR3 is TGTGCCACCAGTGCGGGGGGCGCGAACACCGGGGAGCTGTTTTTT. V gene TRBV24-1 combines with J gene TRBJ2-2; maybe TRBD2 (7 bases). V lost 5 bases and J 0 bases, leaving 9 bases between the germline ends. Germline lookup yields CDR1 KGHDR and CDR2 SFDVKD. The CDR3 is 15 amino acids.

V is TRBV11-2 and J is TRBJ2-3, with 8 bases fitting TRBD1. The J segment lost 2 bases and the V segment lost 5 bases, leaving 3 bases of the junction unmatched. Looked up from germline, CDR1 is SGHAT and CDR2 is FQNNGV. The CDR3 is made up of 14 amino acids. CDR3: CASSRTGNTDTQYF. The CDR3 DNA sequence: TGTGCCAGCAGCCGGACAGGGAACACAGATACGCAGTATTTT.

This clone has only a few counts. The genes are TRBV27 and TRBJ1-6, with D perhaps matching TRBD1 (5 bases). Germline lookup yields CDR1 MNHEY and CDR2 SMNVEV (reference sequence). V shed 5 bases and J shed 7 bases, with 15 bases lying between them. The CDR3 spans 15 residues. In DNA form, the CDR3 reads TGTGCCAGCAGTCCAGGACACCTATTCAATTCACCCCTCCACTTT. Its protein is CASSPGHLFNSPLHF.

The chain is built from TRBV7-8 and TRBJ1-6, with no clear D. Germline V gives CDR1 SGHVS, CDR2 FQNEAQ. The ends were cut back, 3 bases at V and 7 bases at J, with 7 bases in the middle. The CDR3 has 13 amino acids. The CDR3 DNA reads TGTGCCAGCAGCTTTCGGGGAAATTCACCCCTCCACTTT. As protein: CASSFRGNSPLHF.

The chain employs TRBV28 and TRBJ2-5, with 7 bases fitting TRBD1. Per the germline V gene, CDR1 is MDHEN and CDR2 is SYDVKM. The CDR3 extends over 15 amino acids. V lost 6 bases, J lost 1 base, and 8 bases stayed unmatched. The CDR3 nucleotides read TGTGCCAGCAGAAAGTTTGGGACAGCCCAAGAGACCCAGTACTTC. Translating gives CASRKFGTAQETQYF.